The 5 T cell receptor beta chains below all came from one sample that was sequenced in a study of T cell clonality in common variable immunodeficiency. Findings and caveats of the study: Fewer deletions and N-nucleotide insertions were reportedly seen in common variable immunodeficiency TCR beta sequences.

These receptors have no known antigen. The data were produced by immunoSEQ multiplex PCR, yet TCRdb's version contains in-frame clones alone and is incomplete. Singletons are absent from the sample, which has approximately 29,000 clones. Sequencing was done on a sample of peripheral blood mononuclear cells. The receptors stem from a human donor with common variable immunodeficiency.

There are a few counts of this clone. The read comes to an end 3 residues before the CDR3 does, leaving the germline J gene to fill in the end. The chain is built from TRBV5-1 and TRBJ2-1, with 13 nucleotides matching TRBD2. The CDR3 contains 16 residues. V dropped 5 bases and J dropped 4; count of bases not matched to a gene: 6. Germline CDR1 is SGHRS and CDR2 is YFSETQ. The sequenced part of the CDR3 DNA is TGCGCCAGCAGGCCGGGGACTAGCGGGATGTACAATGAG. Its translation: CASRPGTSGMYNE. The entire CDR3 protein reads CASRPGTSGMYNEQFF.

On this clone: The read ends 3 residues before the CDR3 terminus; that terminus is restored from the germline J gene. The chain combines TRBV11-2 with TRBJ1-4; 7 bases are a match to TRBD1. Germline trimming cut 3 bases from V and 8 bases from J; bases unmatched to any gene: 6. Germline V CDR1 and CDR2: SGHAT, FQNNGV. CDR3 length: 14 amino acids. CDR3: CASSFGQGEEKLFF. CDR3 DNA (partial): TGTGCCAGCAGCTTCGGGCAGGGGGAGGAAAAA.

The table lists this clone with many counts. Coverage ceases 3 residues before the CDR3 finishes, and the germline J gene fills in the end. The gene calls are TRBV5-4 and TRBJ1-1; D call uncertain. V lost 4 bases and J lost 4, with 8 bases in between. The CDR3 is 12 residues long. Germline loops: CDR1 SGHNT, CDR2 YYREEE (reference sequence). Here the CDR3 reads CASSQVGTEAFF. The CDR3 DNA, read in part, is TGTGCCAGCAGCCAGGTTGGCACTGAA. The whole variable domain, remainder taken from reference TRBV5-4 and TRBJ1-1, is ETGVTQSPTHLIKTRGQQVTLRCSSQSGHNTVSWYQQALGQGPQFIFQYYREEENGRGNFPPRFSGLQFPNYSSELNVNALELDDSALYLCASSQVGTEAFFGQGTRLTVV.

This clone was seen a handful of times. Compared with germline, one end of the junction differs, possibly owing to a read error. The read gets to within 3 residues of the CDR3 end, and the germline J gene fills in the rest. The chain recombines TRBV7-3 with TRBJ2-1, with TRBD2 identical over 8 bases. This CDR3 has 13 residues. Germline lookup yields CDR1 SGHTA and CDR2 FQGTGA. CDR3 loop: CSSSLMAGGEQFF. The CDR3 bases that were read are TGTTCCAGCAGCTTAATGGCGGGGGGTGAG.

This clone has only a few counts. The read ends 3 residues before the CDR3 terminus; that terminus is restored from the germline J gene. This chain uses TRBV19 with TRBJ2-1; maybe TRBD2 (5 bases). This CDR3 has 15 amino acids. CDR1 and CDR2 (germline): LNHDA, SQIVND (reference sequence). V was clipped by 7 bases and J by 6 bases, with 19 bases between them. The CDR3 protein is CASKGERSPPNEQFF. The CDR3 DNA, read in part, is TGTGCCAGTAAGGGTGAGCGGAGCCCCCCCAATGAG.